A single sample gave rise to the 25 T cell receptor beta chains below, sequenced in a study of immune cell composition in non-small cell lung cancer. Only in-frame clones appear in the TCRdb table, and some are missing; sequencing was by immunoSEQ multiplex PCR. The sample has 5,100 or so clones, roughly 88% seen once. Normal lung was taken at the farthest possible site, at least 3 cm from tumour. The specimen was non-adjacent lung tissue. These receptors all come from a human donor with non-small cell lung cancer. Some clones in this sample may be carry-over from other donors' samples.

The V gene is TRBV7-8, the J gene TRBJ2-1; D is possibly TRBD1 (5 bases). This CDR3 has 15 amino acids. Trimming removed 5 bases from V and 1 base from J, with 12 bases in between. Germline V gene lookup returns CDR1 SGHVS and CDR2 FQNEAQ. The CDR3 region is CASSPRQKSYNEQFF. The CDR3, as DNA: TGTGCCAGCAGCCCCAGACAGAAATCCTACAATGAGCAGTTCTTC. The full variable domain, completed using reference TRBV7-8 and TRBJ2-1, is GAGVSQSPRYKVAKRGQDVALRCDPISGHVSLFWYQQALGQGPEFLTYFQNEAQLDKSGLPSDRFFAERPEGSVSTLKIQRTQQEDSAVYLCASSPRQKSYNEQFFGPGTRLTVL.

The chain recombines TRBV5-4 with TRBJ1-1, with 7 bases lining up with TRBD1. With V trimmed by 0 bases and J by 1 base, 0 bases remained unmatched. In germline, CDR1 is SGHNT, CDR2 YYREEE (reference sequence). The CDR3 consists of 14 residues. CDR3 region: CASSLGTGNTEAFF. CDR3 nucleotides: TGTGCCAGCAGCTTGGGGACAGGGAACACTGAAGCTTTCTTT.

The CDR3 DNA reads as TGTGCCAGCTCCCAGGCAGGGACCGGGGAGCTGTTTTTT. Translation gives CASSQAGTGELFF. This sequence joins TRBV18 and TRBJ2-2, with D tentatively TRBD1 (5 bases). V lost 6 bases and J 5 bases, leaving 10 bases between the germline ends. The CDR3 extends over 13 amino acids. Germline CDR1 and CDR2: KGHSH and LQKENI.

V gene TRBV10-3 combines with J gene TRBJ1-1, with no clear D. The CDR3 has 15 amino acids. Germline V lookup: CDR1 ENHRY, CDR2 SYGVKD. The germline V and J ends were trimmed by 2 bases and 7 bases, with 17 bases remaining between them. CDR3: CAISEPSLNAGEAFF. The CDR3 bases are TGTGCCATCAGTGAGCCCTCACTGAACGCGGGTGAAGCTTTCTTT.

The chain is built from TRBV5-4 and TRBJ2-1; D remains ambiguous. Germline CDR1 reads SGHNT; CDR2 reads YYREEE (reference sequence). Trimming took off 4 bases at V and 2 bases at J, with 13 bases between the two ends. This CDR3 comprises 15 residues. DNA for the CDR3: TGTGCCAGCAGCGGCCCTCTAGACGCCTACAATGAGCAGTTCTTC. The encoded protein is CASSGPLDAYNEQFF.

This clone was seen once. The genes are TRBV2 and TRBJ1-3; D is undetermined. The CDR3 is 13 amino acids. The ends were cut back, 4 bases at V and 4 bases at J, with 8 bases in the middle. CDR1 and CDR2 (germline): SNHLY, FYNNEI. CDR3 bases: TGTGCCAGCAGTGGGTTCGGGGGAAACACCATATATTTT. It yields the protein CASSGFGGNTIYF.

V gene TRBV28 combines with J gene TRBJ1-5; the D gene is possibly TRBD1 (5 bases). The CDR3 contains 12 residues. Trimming took off 8 bases at V and 4 bases at J, with 9 bases between the two ends. Germline CDR1 is MDHEN and CDR2 is SYDVKM. The DNA for the CDR3 is TGTGCCAGCCGGGGGAATAATCAGCCCCAGCATTTT. It specifies CASRGNNQPQHF.

The chain combines TRBV11-1 with TRBJ2-4; D is unclear. The CDR3 has 13 amino acids. The germline V gene encodes CDR1 SGHAT and CDR2 FQDESV (reference sequence). V lost 5 bases, J lost 2 bases, and 7 bases lay in between. CDR3 DNA sequence: TGTGCCAGCAGCCCAGGTCCCAAAAACATTCAGTACTTC. Amino acids: CASSPGPKNIQYF. The whole variable domain, remainder taken from reference TRBV11-1 and TRBJ2-4, is EAEVAQSPRYKITEKSQAVAFWCDPISGHATLYWYRQILGQGPELLVQFQDESVVDDSQLPKDRFSAERLKGVDSTLKIQPAELGDSAMYLCASSPGPKNIQYFGAGTRLSVL.

The V and J genes are TRBV5-6 and TRBJ1-1; 9 bases fit TRBD1. The CDR3 spans 15 residues. Germline V gene data show CDR1 as SGHDT and CDR2 as YYEEEE. Trimming cost V 4 bases and J 1 base; bases outside gene matches: 5. The CDR3 DNA follows: TGTGCCAGCAGCCCCGGGACAGGGTGGAACACTGAAGCTTTCTTT. Protein: CASSPGTGWNTEAFF.

The chain links TRBV7-9 to TRBJ2-3, with D possibly TRBD1 on 5 matching bases. The V end lost 1 base, the J end lost 4 bases, and 12 bases lay between the germline ends. Germline CDR1 reads SEHNR; CDR2 reads FQNEAQ (reference sequence). The length of the CDR3 is 15 residues. The CDR3 sequence is CASSLDGAVADTQYF. The DNA of the CDR3 is TGTGCCAGCAGCTTAGATGGGGCTGTCGCAGATACGCAGTATTTT.

The rearrangement uses TRBV6-1 and TRBJ2-4, with D perhaps TRBD2 (7 bases). V was trimmed by 8 bases and J by 6 bases, leaving 14 bases between them. CDR3 length equals 13 residues. CDR1 is MNHNS, CDR2 SASEGT, per germline. In DNA, the CDR3 is TGTGCCAGCGCGGGGGCCCCCGGAAACATTCAGTACTTC. Its protein is CASAGAPGNIQYF.

V gene TRBV5-1 combines with J gene TRBJ2-1, with TRBD2 matching over 14 bases. This CDR3 is built from 18 residues. V was clipped by 8 bases and J by 0 bases; unmatched bases: 10. From germline, CDR1 is SGHRS and CDR2 YFSETQ. CDR3 DNA sequence: TGCGCCAGGCAGGGACTAGCGGGAGACGCGGGCTCCTACAATGAGCAGTTCTTC. It encodes CARQGLAGDAGSYNEQFF.

The chain uses TRBV7-2 and TRBJ2-5; 12 nucleotides align to TRBD2. The V gene's germline CDR1 is SGHTA and CDR2 FQGNSA. This CDR3 region has 16 residues. The ends lost 5 bases at V and 6 bases at J; junction bases unmatched: 10. CDR3 region: CASSPRTSGTRKTQYF. Here the CDR3 DNA reads TGTGCCAGCAGCCCTCGGACTAGCGGGACGCGGAAGACCCAGTACTTC.

V and J are TRBV4-1 and TRBJ1-2; no clear D gene. The germline CDR1 and CDR2 sequences are MGHRA and YSYEKL. V was cut by 1 base and J by 7 bases, with 10 bases left in between. The CDR3 spans 13 residues. The CDR3, as DNA: TGCGCCAGCAGCCAAGGAGGTTGGAGTGGCTACACCTTC. Amino acids: CASSQGGWSGYTF.

The rearrangement uses TRBV19 and TRBJ2-2; D is unresolved. Germline assignment: CDR1 LNHDA and CDR2 SQIVND (reference sequence). V shed 6 bases and J shed 4 bases, with 12 bases lying between them. CDR3 length: 14 residues. CDR3 region: CASRGSSGTGELFF. CDR3 sequence (DNA): TGTGCCAGTAGAGGTAGCTCGGGCACCGGGGAGCTGTTTTTT.

The chain is built from TRBV27 and TRBJ2-1; D perhaps matches TRBD2 (6 bases). V was pared by 2 bases and J by 4 bases, with 15 bases between. CDR3 length: 16 amino acids. CDR1 and CDR2 (germline): MNHEY, SMNVEV (reference sequence). This CDR3 reads CASSLGGSSWYNEQFF. CDR3 in DNA: TGTGCCAGCAGTTTAGGAGGGTCCAGTTGGTACAATGAGCAGTTCTTC.

The chain employs TRBV27 and TRBJ2-5; D may be TRBD2 (6 bases). Germline V gene sequence: CDR1 MNHEY, CDR2 SMNVEV (reference sequence). This CDR3 spans 15 amino acids. The V gene lost 5 bases and the J gene lost 7 bases, with 20 bases spanning the gap. CDR3 sequence reads: CASSASRSQGGTQYF. As DNA, the CDR3 is TGTGCCAGCAGTGCCAGCCGATCCCAGGGAGGGACCCAGTACTTC.

The chain links TRBV7-9 to TRBJ2-2, with 9 bases matching TRBD1. The germline CDR1 and CDR2 sequences are SEHNR and FQNEAQ (reference sequence). CDR3 size: 14 residues. Losses at the gene ends were 8 bases for V and 5 bases for J; bases not matched to a gene: 6. CDR3 region: CASGGQGRTGELFF. The CDR3 coding sequence is TGTGCCAGCGGGGGACAGGGACGGACCGGGGAGCTGTTTTTT. Supplemented by reference TRBV7-9 and TRBJ2-2, the full variable domain reads DTGVSQNPRHKITKRGQNVTFRCDPISEHNRLYWYRQTLGQGPEFLTYFQNEAQLEKSRLLSDRFSAERPKGSFSTLEIQRTEQGDSAMYLCASGGQGRTGELFFGEGSRLTVL.

V gene TRBV5-6 combines with J gene TRBJ1-5; 8 nucleotides align to TRBD1. The CDR3 is 16 amino acids. J gave up 3 bases and V 0 bases, and 5 bases lay outside the gene matches. Germline lookup yields CDR1 SGHDT and CDR2 YYEEEE. This chain's CDR3 is CASSLEGRGLNQPQHF. The CDR3 coding sequence is TGTGCCAGCAGCTTGGAAGGCAGGGGGCTCAATCAGCCCCAGCATTTT. Together with reference TRBV5-6 and TRBJ1-5, the CDR3 gives the full variable domain: DAGVTQSPTHLIKTRGQQVTLRCSPKSGHDTVSWYQQALGQGPQFIFQYYEEEERQRGNFPDRFSGHQFPNYSSELNVNALLLGDSALYLCASSLEGRGLNQPQHFGDGTRLSIL.

The rearrangement links TRBV9 to TRBJ2-3; no clear D gene. The CDR3 has 13 residues. Trimming pared 4 bases from V and 4 bases from J, leaving 10 bases between. The germline V gene encodes CDR1 SGDLS and CDR2 YYNGEE. CDR3 nucleotide sequence: TGTGCCAGCAGCCGCGGTTTTGCAGATACGCAGTATTTT. As protein: CASSRGFADTQYF.

The chain couples TRBV10-3 to TRBJ1-5; D not certain. V lost 0 bases and J lost 6, with 3 bases in between. CDR1 ENHRY and CDR2 SYGVKD come from the germline V gene. The length of the CDR3 is 12 residues. The CDR3 here is CAISESSQPQHF. The CDR3 DNA sequence: TGTGCCATCAGTGAGTCTAGTCAGCCCCAGCATTTT.

The gene calls are TRBV29-1 and TRBJ2-1; 9 bases line up with TRBD1. Germline trimming cut 2 bases from V and 4 bases from J; bases unmatched to any gene: 9. The CDR3 extends over 16 amino acids. Per the germline V gene, CDR1 is SQVTM and CDR2 is ANQGSEA. CDR3 sequence: CSVESLQGAGYNEQFF. CDR3 DNA: TGCAGCGTTGAATCTTTACAGGGGGCCGGGTACAATGAGCAGTTCTTC.

The chain employs TRBV28 and TRBJ1-1; possible D gene TRBD1, 5 bases. Germline CDR1 is MDHEN and CDR2 is SYDVKM. V gave up 2 bases and J gave up 5 bases, with 9 bases separating them. The CDR3 sequence is 13 residues long. The CDR3 DNA reads as TGTGCCAGCAGTTTAAGGGGTTGGACTGAAGCTTTCTTT. This sequence encodes CASSLRGWTEAFF.

This clone occurred a few times. V and J are TRBV6-6 and TRBJ2-5, with a weak D call TRBD2 (5 bases). Between the trimmed V and J ends, which lost 7 bases and 4 bases, there was a span of 13 bases. Germline CDR1 and CDR2: MNHNY and SVGAGI (reference sequence). The CDR3 is made up of 13 amino acids. The CDR3 reads CASIPSGSETQYF. CDR3 bases: TGTGCCAGCATTCCATCGGGGTCAGAGACCCAGTACTTC.

V and J are TRBV5-4 and TRBJ2-7, with 10 bases fitting TRBD1. Germline CDR1 is SGHNT and CDR2 is YYREEE (reference sequence). This CDR3 region has 15 residues. V shed 4 bases, J shed 2 bases, and the junction held 6 bases outside the gene matches. CDR3 DNA: TGTGCCAGCAGCGGCGGGACAGGGGTCGCCTACGAGCAGTACTTC. It encodes CASSGGTGVAYEQYF.